This T cell receptor (beta chain) was retrieved from a study of PD-1 blockade in classical Hodgkin lymphoma (TCRdb year 2020). Concerning the study at large: Nivolumab dosing was 3 mg/kg intravenously every 2 weeks, continuing until either disease progression or unacceptable toxicity. A peripheral blood immune signature of response to PD-1 blockade in classical Hodgkin lymphoma was defined using TCR beta sequencing and CyTOF.

This clone showed up just a few times. Its antigen remains unidentified. No base-level quality is on record; no much larger clone is a single base apart. Overall study results and their limits: By C4D1, a significant rise was seen in CD4+ TCR diversity but not in CD8+ TCR diversity (p=0.0027 vs p=0.16), and the rise was most apparent among complete responders (p=0.02). Lower diversity was seen in patients whose nivolumab began less than 1 year after ASCT, and these patients were left out of later analyses so that immune reconstitution would not confound the results. Only a single clinical trial cohort was studied, and what caused the repertoire differences, possibly disease activity or prior therapy, remained undefined. Among trial patients, those achieving complete response had baseline diversity similar to that of newly diagnosed patients, while diversity was significantly lower in partial responders and progressors. Newly diagnosed patients were reported to have lower baseline TCR diversity than healthy donors, and relapsed/refractory patients were reported to have lower baseline TCR diversity still.

The time point label, read with the paper, signifies: cycle 2 day 1 (C2D1) of nivolumab. All trial patients had relapsed after autologous stem cell transplantation, with cohorts A, B and C differing in prior brentuximab vedotin exposure. The trial cohort was composed of some 57 patients with relapsed/refractory classical Hodgkin lymphoma, for whom complete response, partial response or progressive disease was recorded as best overall response. Trial patients were treated with single-agent nivolumab in the multi-cohort phase II CheckMate 205 trial. An independent review committee assessed best overall response by applying the 2007 International Working Group response criteria. PBMCs from the trial were collected at three points: immediately before nivolumab initiation (C1D1), and during therapy at cycle 2 day 1 and cycle 4 day 1. Peripheral blood was collected in 8 mL Vacutainer Cell Preparation Tubes, from which PBMCs were isolated by centrifugation and then cryopreserved.

Inclusive of the bounding cysteine and phenylalanine, the CDR3 is 14 residues long. Of the read, only the CDR3 DNA is kept; its 42 bases are in frame from base 1. Looking up the germline V gene (reference sequence) yields CDR1 LNHDA and CDR2 SQIVND. V and J lose 1 base and 4 bases, and a span of 8 bases separates them. Genomic DNA was extracted with the Qiagen DNeasy kit from unsorted PBMCs and from negatively selected CD4+ and CD8+ fractions. TCR beta CDR3 regions were subjected to amplification by immunoSEQ multiplex PCR with primers that anneal to V and J segments. A synthetic immune receptor repertoire was used to minimize amplification bias, and remaining bias was computationally removed after sequencing. Regarding the original processing steps: Repertoire diversity was quantified as the Shannon entropy index using custom Python scripts. Unsorted, CD4+ and CD8+ repertoires were examined separately, except in combined analyses, for which CD4+ and CD8+ sequences were merged in silico. Clonal expansion was defined as a frequency increase of at least 2-fold after treatment compared with C1D1, and clones undetected at baseline were assigned a pseudocount of 0.5. Clones with 0 or 1 copy at C1D1 were defined as singleton clones, while clones with 2 or more copies were defined as non-singleton clones. Clones expanded in unsorted samples were annotated as CD4+, CD8+ or unknown by matching protein sequences in sorted samples from the same patient. Wilcoxon tests were applied to paired samples to test diversity changes from C1D1 to C4D1. Held by TCRdb, this immuneACCESS table contains in-frame sequences only and omits some clones. Under half of the omission traces to an unresolved V gene where checked; the cause of the rest is unknown. The V and J calls and clone size were taken over from that table, and D and trimming were inferred from the DNA. The sample table shows roughly 30,000 clones, and approximately 70% are seen once. The ten largest make up roughly a quarter of the sample.

The TCR was taken from a human donor with classical Hodgkin lymphoma. This sequence uses TRBV19 and TRBJ1-5, with an unclear D gene assignment. Here the sequenced sample was peripheral blood mononuclear cells (PBMCs), taken before the second cycle of nivolumab. The CDR3 protein is CASSIVFRNQPQHF. DNA sequence: TGTGCCAGTAGTATAGTTTTCCGAAATCAGCCCCAGCATTTT.